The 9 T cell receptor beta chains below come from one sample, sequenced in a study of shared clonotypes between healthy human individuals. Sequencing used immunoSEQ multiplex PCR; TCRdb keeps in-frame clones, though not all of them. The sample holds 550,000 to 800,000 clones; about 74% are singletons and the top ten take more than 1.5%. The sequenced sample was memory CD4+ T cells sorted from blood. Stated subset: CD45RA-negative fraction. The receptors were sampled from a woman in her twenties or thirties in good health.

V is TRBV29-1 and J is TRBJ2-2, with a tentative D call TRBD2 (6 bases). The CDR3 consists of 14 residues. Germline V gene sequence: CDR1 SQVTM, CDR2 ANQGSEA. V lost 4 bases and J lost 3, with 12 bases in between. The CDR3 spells CSVGTSGDTGELFF. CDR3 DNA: TGCAGCGTTGGGACCTCGGGGGACACCGGGGAGCTGTTTTTT.

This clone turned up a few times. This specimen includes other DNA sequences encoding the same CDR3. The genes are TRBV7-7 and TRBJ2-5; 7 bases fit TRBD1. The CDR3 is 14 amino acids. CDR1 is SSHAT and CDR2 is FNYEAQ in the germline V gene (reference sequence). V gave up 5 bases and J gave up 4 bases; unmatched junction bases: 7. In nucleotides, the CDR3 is TGTGCCAGCAGCCCGACAGGGTCAGGAGAGACCCAGTACTTC. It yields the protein CASSPTGSGETQYF. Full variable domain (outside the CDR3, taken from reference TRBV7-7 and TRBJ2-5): GAGVSQSPRYKVTKRGQDVTLRCDPISSHATLYWYQQALGQGPEFLTYFNYEAQPDKSGLPSDRFSAERPEGSISTLTIQRTEQRDSAMYRCASSPTGSGETQYFGPGTRLLVL.

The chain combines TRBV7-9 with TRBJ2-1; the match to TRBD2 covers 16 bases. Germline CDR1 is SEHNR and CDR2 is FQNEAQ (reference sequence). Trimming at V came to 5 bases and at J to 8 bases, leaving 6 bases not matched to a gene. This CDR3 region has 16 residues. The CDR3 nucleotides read TGTGCCAGCAGCACCGGGACTAGCGGGAGGGTGGATGAGCAGTTCTTC. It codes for CASSTGTSGRVDEQFF.

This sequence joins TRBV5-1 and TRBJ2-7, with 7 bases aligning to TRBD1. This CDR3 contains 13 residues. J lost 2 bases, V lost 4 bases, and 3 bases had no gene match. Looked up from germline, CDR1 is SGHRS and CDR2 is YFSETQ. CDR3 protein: CASSPGTAYEQYF. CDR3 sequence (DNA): TGCGCCAGCAGCCCCGGGACAGCCTACGAGCAGTACTTC.

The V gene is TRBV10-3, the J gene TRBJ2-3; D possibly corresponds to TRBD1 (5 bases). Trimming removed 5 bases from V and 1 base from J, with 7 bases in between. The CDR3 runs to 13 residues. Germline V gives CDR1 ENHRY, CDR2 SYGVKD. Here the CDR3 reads CAISRGGTDTQYF. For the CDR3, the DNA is TGTGCCATCAGTAGGGGCGGCACAGATACGCAGTATTTT.

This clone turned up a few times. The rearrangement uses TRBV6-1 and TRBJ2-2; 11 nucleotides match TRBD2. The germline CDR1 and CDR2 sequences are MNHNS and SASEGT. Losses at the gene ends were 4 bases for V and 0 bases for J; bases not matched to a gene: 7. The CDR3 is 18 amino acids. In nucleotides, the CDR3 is TGTGCCAGCAGTGCCATTAGACTAGCGGGGACGAACACCGGGGAGCTGTTTTTT. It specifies CASSAIRLAGTNTGELFF.

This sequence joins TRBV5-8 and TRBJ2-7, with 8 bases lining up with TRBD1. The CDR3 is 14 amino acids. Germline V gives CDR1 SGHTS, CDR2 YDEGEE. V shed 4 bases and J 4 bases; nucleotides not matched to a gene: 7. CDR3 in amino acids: CASSPRQGPYEQYF. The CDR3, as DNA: TGTGCCAGCAGCCCTCGACAGGGGCCTTACGAGCAGTACTTC.

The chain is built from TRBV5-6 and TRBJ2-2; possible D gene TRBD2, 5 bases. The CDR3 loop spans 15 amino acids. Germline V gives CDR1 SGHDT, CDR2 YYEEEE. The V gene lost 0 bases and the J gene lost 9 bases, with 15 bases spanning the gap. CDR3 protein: CASSLGLAPGRELFF. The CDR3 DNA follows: TGTGCCAGCAGCTTGGGGTTAGCGCCCGGCCGGGAGCTGTTTTTT.

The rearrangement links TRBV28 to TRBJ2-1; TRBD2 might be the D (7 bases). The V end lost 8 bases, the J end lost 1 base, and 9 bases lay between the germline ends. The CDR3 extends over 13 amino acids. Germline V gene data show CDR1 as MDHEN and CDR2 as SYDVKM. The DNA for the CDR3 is TGTGCCAGCGAGGGGGGGTCCTACAATGAGCAGTTCTTC. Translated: CASEGGSYNEQFF.